Presented here are 5 T cell receptor beta chains from one specimen sequenced in a study of blood T cell repertoires in COVID-19. The data were produced by immunoSEQ multiplex PCR, yet TCRdb's version contains in-frame clones alone and is incomplete. The data show approximately 40,000 clones, more than 90% seen once. Material for sequencing was peripheral blood. All receptors come from a human donor in a cohort sampled during active COVID-19.

This rearrangement joins TRBV6-5 to TRBJ1-1, with 9 bases lining up with TRBD1. Germline V lookup: CDR1 MNHEY, CDR2 SVGAGI. Unmatched junction bases numbered 6, after V lost 6 bases and J lost 1 base. This CDR3 region has 15 residues. The CDR3, as DNA: TGTGCCAGCAGGGACAGGGGAGGAGGGAACACTGAAGCTTTCTTT. Its protein is CASRDRGGGNTEAFF.

The J gene is TRBJ2-3, the V gene TRBV20-1; unclear D gene. The CDR3 has 11 amino acids. CDR1 is DFQATT and CDR2 is SNEGSKA in the germline V gene (reference sequence). Trimming took 2 bases from V and 2 from J, leaving 2 bases between them. The CDR3 DNA reads as TGCAGTGCTAGACACACAGATACGCAGTATTTT. It encodes CSARHTDTQYF.

The rearrangement links TRBV7-9 to TRBJ2-5; 9 nucleotides align to TRBD1. The trim removed 5 bases at V and 9 bases at J, leaving 10 bases unmatched. Germline V gives CDR1 SEHNR, CDR2 FQNEAQ (reference sequence). The CDR3 totals 14 residues. The chain's CDR3 is CASSPPGQGGAQYF. The CDR3 bases are TGTGCCAGCAGCCCGCCGGGACAGGGAGGGGCCCAGTACTTC.

The chain recombines TRBV19 with TRBJ2-1; no clear D. Germline lookup yields CDR1 LNHDA and CDR2 SQIVND (reference sequence). V lost 3 bases to trimming and J lost 6 bases, with 12 bases between them. The CDR3 covers 14 residues. The CDR3 DNA reads TGTGCCAGTAGTATCTCTCCAGATGGCAATGAGCAGTTCTTC. It encodes CASSISPDGNEQFF. Looking up the rest from reference TRBV19 and TRBJ2-1 gives the full variable domain: DGGITQSPKYLFRKEGQNVTLSCEQNLNHDAMYWYRQDPGQGLRLIYYSQIVNDFQKGDIAEGYSVSREKKESFPLTVTSAQKNPTAFYLCASSISPDGNEQFFGPGTRLTVL.

For the CDR3, the DNA is TGTGCCAGCAGCTTAGCGTGGGGGGTCGCGAACACCGGGGAGCTGTTTTTT. This sequence encodes CASSLAWGVANTGELFF. The J gene is TRBJ2-2, the V gene TRBV7-9, with a possible D match to TRBD2 (6 bases). The length of the CDR3 is 17 residues. V was clipped by 0 bases and J by 0 bases, with 11 bases between them. Germline lookup yields CDR1 SEHNR and CDR2 FQNEAQ (reference sequence).